Listed below are T cell receptor beta chains from one sample, sequenced in a study of shared clonotypes between healthy human individuals. Assay used: immunoSEQ multiplex PCR; TCRdb lists only in-frame clones, some missing. The sample comprises roughly 1.4 million clones, less than 99% of which are singletons, and approximately 0.4% rests with the top ten. The sample comprised naive CD4+ T cells sorted from blood. Receptors were obtained from a young man in good health. CDR3s include the opening cysteine and the closing phenylalanine or tryptophan. The order of the fields is V gene, J gene, CDR3 protein.

TRBV18	TRBJ2-3	CASSLGTDTQYF
TRBV11-2	TRBJ1-4	CASSRTGANEKLFF
TRBV20-1	TRBJ1-2	CSARGSGYTF
TRBV9	TRBJ1-2	CASSVGQGTFGYTF
TRBV28	TRBJ2-7	CASSPPGLAHEQYF
TRBV7-3	TRBJ2-7	CASSLKGGREQYF
TRBV6-6	TRBJ2-7	CASSYTGTGGYEQYF
TRBV30	TRBJ2-7	CAWSRTSANYEQYF
TRBV2	TRBJ2-5	CASQGPGETQYF
TRBV7-2	TRBJ2-7	CASSLASVHPLRLSSYEQYF
TRBV6-1	TRBJ1-5	CASSEQTNQPQHF
TRBV27	TRBJ1-5	CASRDRLNQPQHF